This TCR beta chain was recorded in a study of T cell repertoires in cytomegalovirus infection. Study at large: Recently described HLA-C-restricted plus well-studied HLA-B-restricted CMV epitopes were used. Matching HLA type and CMV infection were both indicated by public TCR beta signatures. Regarding the study as a whole: In two of eight donors, the top clonotype was HLA-C-restricted CMV-specific.

V lost 7 bases to trimming and J lost 3 bases, with 18 bases between them. Per the germline V gene, CDR1 is WSHSY and CDR2 is SAAADI. CDR3 size: 15 residues. TCRdb independently ran MiXCR on the reads; one entry per CDR3 protein. The data show about 51,000 distinct CDR3 sequences, roughly a fifth seen once. This clonotype was observed at least ten times. Its cognate antigen is unknown. The material sequenced was CD8+ T cells from cultured PBMCs, taken from culture after CMV antigen stimulation. The receptor was derived from a human donor in good health (CMV status not recorded). Some clones in this sample may be carry-over from other donors' samples. The chain carries TRBV10-2 and TRBJ1-2; maybe TRBD1 (6 bases). The CDR3 region is CASTPAGALYYGYTF. The CDR3 nucleotides read TGCGCCAGCACCCCCGCGGGGGCGCTCTACTATGGCTACACCTTC.